These 10 T cell receptor beta chains originate from one sample sequenced in a study of post-analysis software for immune sequencing data. No antigen has been identified for these receptors. Findings and caveats of the study: With TRBV5-6, TRBV5-1 and TRBV20-1 included, about five TRBV segments were more frequent in patients than in controls.

Presence of unique molecular identifiers characterized the TCR beta cDNA libraries. TCRdb reprocessed the PCR reads with MiXCR, giving one entry per CDR3 protein. The table records hundreds of thousands of distinct CDR3 sequences, approximately 53% of them present only once. The specimen sequenced was blood. These receptors all stem from a girl between 5 and 17 years old with multiple sclerosis.

The chain employs TRBV5-1 and TRBJ2-5; D possibly corresponds to TRBD2 (6 bases). The end of the DNA aligns better with TRBJ2-7, so the J call may be wrong. Per germline, CDR1 SGHRS and CDR2 YFSETQ. CDR3 size: 16 residues. The CDR3 loop is CASSDPGRDFSYEQYF. The CDR3 DNA reads TGCGCCAGCAGCGACCCAGGCAGGGACTTCTCCTACGAGCAGTACTTC.

The chain has TRBV7-9 and TRBJ2-7; 9 positions agree with TRBD2. The ends lost 1 base at V and 5 bases at J; junction bases unmatched: 6. CDR1 SEHNR and CDR2 FQNEAQ come from the germline V gene (reference sequence). The CDR3 covers 15 residues. The DNA for the CDR3 is TGTGCCAGCAGCTTAGTGCATAGCGGGAGCGACGAGCAGTACTTC. This translates into CASSLVHSGSDEQYF.

The rearrangement links TRBV3-1 to TRBJ1-2; D is ambiguous. Germline V gene lookup returns CDR1 LGHDT and CDR2 YNNKEL (reference sequence). The CDR3 contains 14 residues. Trimming pared 1 base from V and 4 bases from J, leaving 10 bases between. CDR3 nucleotide sequence: TGTGCCAGCAGCCAAGGACATGACCTCTATGGCTACACCTTC. It translates to CASSQGHDLYGYTF.

This clonotype was seen more than once but under ten times. The genes are TRBV5-1 and TRBJ2-5; no clear D. The V end lost 0 bases, the J end lost 1 base, and 7 bases lay between the germline ends. Germline assignment: CDR1 SGHRS and CDR2 YFSETQ. The CDR3 runs 14 residues. CDR3 nucleotides: TGCGCCAGCAGCTTGGCCCACAGCCAAGAGACCCAGTACTTC. This sequence encodes CASSLAHSQETQYF.

This chain connects TRBV5-1 to TRBJ2-1, with 16 bases aligning to TRBD2. CDR1 and CDR2 (germline): SGHRS, YFSETQ. Unmatched junction bases numbered 9, after V lost 2 bases and J lost 1 base. This CDR3 has 20 amino acids. CDR3 sequence: CASSFSLGLAGGESYNEQFF. In DNA, the CDR3 is TGCGCCAGCAGCTTTTCCCTGGGACTAGCGGGGGGGGAATCCTACAATGAGCAGTTCTTC.

The rearrangement links TRBV10-2 to TRBJ2-1; a weak D match, TRBD1 (7 bases). The CDR3 is 15 residues long. V lost 6 bases and J 7 bases, leaving 19 bases between the germline ends. Germline values: CDR1 WSHSY, CDR2 SAAADI. DNA for the CDR3: TGCGCCAGCAGCGAGGGGGCGGGATCCTGGAATGAGCAGTTCTTC. This translates into CASSEGAGSWNEQFF.

A few counts support this clonotype. The gene calls are TRBV3-1 and TRBJ1-2; tentatively, D is TRBD1 (6 bases). CDR3 size: 14 residues. Trimming removed 4 bases from V and 6 bases from J, with 15 bases in between. The germline V gene encodes CDR1 LGHDT and CDR2 YNNKEL (reference sequence). The CDR3 DNA is TGTGCCAGCAGCCTGATGGGACAAGAGCATGGCTACACCTTC. Amino acid sequence: CASSLMGQEHGYTF.

V usage is TRBV12-3 or TRBV12-4 and J usage is TRBJ2-1; possible D gene TRBD2, 5 bases. V was trimmed by 3 bases and J by 7 bases, leaving 13 bases between them. The CDR3 covers 14 residues. DNA for the CDR3: TGTGCCAGCAGTTTTGCGTTCCGGGGTAATGAGCAGTTCTTC. Its translation: CASSFAFRGNEQFF.

V gene TRBV5-1 combines with J gene TRBJ2-7; tentative D call: TRBD1 (6 bases). Germline CDR1 and CDR2: SGHRS and YFSETQ. The CDR3 runs to 13 residues. V was trimmed by 3 bases and J by 7 bases, leaving 14 bases between them. The CDR3 protein is CASSSEQGNEQYF. CDR3 bases: TGCGCCAGCAGCTCTGAACAGGGCAATGAGCAGTACTTC. The whole variable domain, filled in from reference TRBV5-1 and TRBJ2-7, reads KAGVTQTPRYLIKTRGQQVTLSCSPISGHRSVSWYQQTPGQGLQFLFEYFSETQRNKGNFPGRFSGRQFSNSRSEMNVSTLELGDSALYLCASSSEQGNEQYFGPGTRLTVT.

J is TRBJ2-7 and V is TRBV29-1, with D perhaps matching TRBD1 (5 bases). The CDR3 length is 13 residues. CDR1 is SQVTM and CDR2 is ANQGSEA in the germline V gene. V lost 4 bases to trimming and J lost 0 bases, with 10 bases between them. For the CDR3, the DNA is TGCAGCGTTGGACAGATCGCCTCCTACGAGCAGTACTTC. This encodes CSVGQIASYEQYF.